Reported below is one T cell receptor (beta chain). This sample was taken from a study of blood T cell repertoires in COVID-19. Study background: The United States, Italy and Spain supplied acute and convalescent COVID-19 samples.

Residents of under 25 US areas, aged about 18 to 89 years, made up the participants. Recovery meant two consecutive negative NP/OP PCR tests, professional clearance, or resolved symptoms. Germline CDR1 LGHNA, CDR2 YSLEER. The length of the CDR3 is 15 residues. Unmatched junction bases numbered 7, after V lost 1 base and J lost 6 bases. In the original workflow: Reference gene primers were amplified, and this amplification served to estimate nucleated cell counts. The data were produced by immunoSEQ multiplex PCR, yet TCRdb's version contains in-frame clones alone and is incomplete. Clonal size and the V and J genes are those of that table, whereas D and trimming came from the DNA. This sample has about 160,000 clones; roughly 90% occur once, and the top ten carry approximately 6.5%.

The sample was PBMCs or T cells enriched from blood (not recorded which). This TCR came from a woman between 50 and 59 years old who had recovered from COVID-19. The J gene is TRBJ2-3, the V gene TRBV4-3, with 7 bases fitting TRBD2. The CDR3: CASSQGTRGSDTQYF. For the CDR3, the DNA is TGCGCCAGCAGCCAAGGGACTAGAGGAAGCGATACGCAGTATTTT.